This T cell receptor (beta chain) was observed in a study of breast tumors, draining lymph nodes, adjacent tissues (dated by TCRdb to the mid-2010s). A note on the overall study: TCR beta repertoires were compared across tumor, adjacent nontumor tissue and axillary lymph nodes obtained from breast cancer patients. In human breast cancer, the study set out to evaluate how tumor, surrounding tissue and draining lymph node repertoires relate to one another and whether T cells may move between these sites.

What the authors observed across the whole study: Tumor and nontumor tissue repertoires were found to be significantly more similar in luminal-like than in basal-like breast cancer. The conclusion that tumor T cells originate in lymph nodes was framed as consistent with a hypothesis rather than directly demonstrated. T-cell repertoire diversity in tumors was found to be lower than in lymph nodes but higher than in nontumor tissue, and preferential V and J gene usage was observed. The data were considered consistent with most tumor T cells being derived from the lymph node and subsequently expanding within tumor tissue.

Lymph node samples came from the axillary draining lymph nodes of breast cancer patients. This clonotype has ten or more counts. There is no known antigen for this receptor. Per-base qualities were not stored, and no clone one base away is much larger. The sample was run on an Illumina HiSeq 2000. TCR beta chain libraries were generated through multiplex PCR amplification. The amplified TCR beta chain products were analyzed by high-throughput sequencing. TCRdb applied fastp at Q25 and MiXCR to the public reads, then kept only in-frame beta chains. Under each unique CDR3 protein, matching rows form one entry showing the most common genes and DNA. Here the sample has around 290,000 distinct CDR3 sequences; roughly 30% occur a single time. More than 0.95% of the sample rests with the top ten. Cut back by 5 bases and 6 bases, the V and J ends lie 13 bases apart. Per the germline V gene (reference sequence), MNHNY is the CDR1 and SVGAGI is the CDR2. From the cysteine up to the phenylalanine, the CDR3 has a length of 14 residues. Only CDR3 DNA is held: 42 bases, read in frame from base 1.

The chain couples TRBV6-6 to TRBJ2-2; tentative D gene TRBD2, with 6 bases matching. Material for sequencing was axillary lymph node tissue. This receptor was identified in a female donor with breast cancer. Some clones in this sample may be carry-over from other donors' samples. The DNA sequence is TGTGCCAGCAGTCTAGCCGGAGGGGCCGGGGAGCTGTTTTTT. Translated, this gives CASSLAGGAGELFF.